The 14 T cell receptor beta chains below were found in one sample sequenced in a study of cytomegalovirus exposure and HLA in healthy donors (TCRdb year 2017). Library preparation employed the immunoSEQ multiplex PCR assay. For the multiplex PCR, a mixture combining 60 forward primers for TCR Vbeta segments and 13 reverse primers for TCR Jbeta segments was used. As stored in TCRdb, this immuneACCESS dataset retains in-frame rearrangements with V and J assigned. A fraction of the clones does not appear; measured against another copy, unresolved V genes explain less than half of the discrepancy, and the remainder lacks a known reason. The sample contains around 200,000 clones, 65% to 90% of them found a single time. In total, the top ten clones hold under 1.5% of the sample. Material for sequencing was PBMCs. The receptors originated from a girl aged 2 to 10 in good health and CMV-seropositive.

This clone was found once. The rearrangement joins TRBV6-1 to TRBJ1-1, with D possibly being TRBD1 (5 bases). CDR1 and CDR2 from the germline V gene are MNHNS and SASEGT. The CDR3 runs to 14 residues. Trimming left V 8 bases short and J 0 bases short, with 13 bases between. The CDR3 DNA follows: TGTGCCAGCCGGGGGTGGGGGGTGAACACTGAAGCTTTCTTT. Translation: CASRGWGVNTEAFF.

On this clone: An end of the junction differs from the germline gene, which may be a read error. The chain is built from TRBV6-1 and TRBJ1-5; no clear D gene. Germline values: CDR1 MNHNS, CDR2 SASEGT. The CDR3 spans 14 residues. The CDR3 reads CACRVGPVNQPQHF. The CDR3 bases are TGTGCCTGCAGAGTTGGGCCAGTGAATCAGCCCCAGCATTTT.

The CDR3: CASTSGGTTYEQYF. The CDR3 coding sequence is TGTGCCAGCACCTCGGGGGGGACTACCTACGAGCAGTACTTC. The chain employs TRBV28 and TRBJ2-7, with 8 bases aligning to TRBD2. The junction had 7 bases not matched to a gene; V was cut back by 7 bases and J by 2 bases. Germline CDR1 and CDR2: MDHEN and SYDVKM. The CDR3 has 14 amino acids.

The rearrangement uses TRBV6-1 and TRBJ1-2; D is perhaps TRBD1 (6 bases). This CDR3 has 16 amino acids. Trimming took 3 bases from V and 6 from J, leaving 20 bases between them. The germline gives CDR1 MNHNS, CDR2 SASEGT. CDR3: CASSESNFQGSNGYTF. The CDR3 DNA follows: TGTGCCAGCAGTGAGAGTAATTTCCAGGGGTCGAATGGCTACACCTTC.

This clone occurred once. This sequence joins TRBV2 and TRBJ2-7; D might be TRBD2 (6 bases). The CDR3 contains 14 residues. Trimming pared 4 bases from V and 6 bases from J, leaving 16 bases between. Germline CDR1 is SNHLY and CDR2 is FYNNEI. The CDR3 DNA reads as TGTGCCAGCAGTGTGGGACTCACTCTCGGCGAGCAGTACTTC. It codes for CASSVGLTLGEQYF.

This chain links TRBV11-2 with TRBJ2-7, with TRBD2 as a possible D gene (6 bases). Germline V gene lookup returns CDR1 SGHAT and CDR2 FQNNGV. This CDR3 is 13 amino acids long. Trimming removed 7 bases from V and 2 bases from J, with 12 bases in between. DNA for the CDR3: TGTGCCAGCACCCGACTAGGAACCTACGAGCAGTACTTC. Amino acids: CASTRLGTYEQYF.

The chain employs TRBV11-3 and TRBJ1-1; a weak D match, TRBD1 (5 bases). The CDR3 spans 13 residues. CDR1 and CDR2 from the germline V gene are SGHNT and YENEEA. V lost 5 bases to trimming and J lost 7 bases, with 14 bases between them. The CDR3 is CASSPRVSGEAFF. The CDR3 DNA reads TGTGCCAGCAGCCCCAGGGTTAGCGGTGAAGCTTTCTTT.

The chain couples TRBV29-1 to TRBJ2-7, with D hard to call. The ends were cut back, 4 bases at V and 7 bases at J, with 11 bases in the middle. Germline lookup yields CDR1 SQVTM and CDR2 ANQGSEA. CDR3 length: 11 residues. The CDR3 nucleotides are TGCAGCGTTGCTAGGTACGGGGAGCAGTACTTC. As protein: CSVARYGEQYF.

The rearrangement links TRBV5-1 to TRBJ2-3, with TRBD1 matching 9 bases. The trim removed 9 bases at V and 0 bases at J, leaving 8 bases unmatched. The CDR3 is made up of 15 amino acids. Germline V lookup: CDR1 SGHRS, CDR2 YFSETQ. The CDR3 protein is CATGQGRASTDTQYF. Written as DNA, the CDR3 is TGCGCCACCGGACAGGGGAGGGCTAGCACAGATACGCAGTATTTT. Combining the CDR3 with reference TRBV5-1 and TRBJ2-3 gives the whole variable domain KAGVTQTPRYLIKTRGQQVTLSCSPISGHRSVSWYQQTPGQGLQFLFEYFSETQRNKGNFPGRFSGRQFSNSRSEMNVSTLELGDSALYLCATGQGRASTDTQYFGPGTRLTVL.

The chain uses TRBV10-3 and TRBJ1-1, with a tentative D call TRBD1 (5 bases). CDR1 and CDR2 (germline): ENHRY, SYGVKD. This CDR3 contains 13 residues. The ends were cut back, 4 bases at V and 4 bases at J, with 10 bases in the middle. DNA of the CDR3: TGTGCCATCAGTGTTGGGGGGGGCACTGAAGCTTTCTTT. Residues: CAISVGGGTEAFF.

The chain has TRBV27 and TRBJ2-7; D unclear. The ends were cut back, 6 bases at V and 1 base at J, with 10 bases in the middle. Per germline, CDR1 MNHEY and CDR2 SMNVEV (reference sequence). This CDR3 has 13 amino acids. The CDR3 DNA reads TGTGCCAGCAGGCCATGGGCTTCCTACGAGCAGTACTTC. This codes for CASRPWASYEQYF.

This clone was counted a single time. The chain carries TRBV25-1 and TRBJ2-5; D might be TRBD1 (6 bases). This CDR3 spans 16 amino acids. From germline, CDR1 is MGHDK and CDR2 SYGVNS. V lost 1 base and J 1 base, leaving 13 bases between the germline ends. This chain's CDR3 is CASSELGNRVQETQYF. In DNA form, the CDR3 reads TGTGCCAGCAGTGAATTGGGAAACAGGGTCCAAGAGACCCAGTACTTC.

The chain has TRBV6-5 and TRBJ2-7, with TRBD2 identical over 7 bases. The V gene end was trimmed by 10 bases and the J gene end by 1 base; junction bases not matched to a gene: 10. This CDR3 has 14 residues. CDR1 is MNHEY and CDR2 is SVGAGI in the germline V gene. The CDR3 protein is CATHRGSGSYEQYF. For the CDR3, the DNA is TGTGCCACCCATCGGGGTAGCGGGTCCTACGAGCAGTACTTC.

This chain uses TRBV5-4 with TRBJ2-7; 10 bases agree with TRBD1. The CDR3 runs 15 residues. From germline, CDR1 is SGHNT and CDR2 YYREEE (reference sequence). Losses at the gene ends were 3 bases for V and 6 bases for J; bases not matched to a gene: 9. The CDR3 sequence: CASSSGTGARGEQYF. The CDR3 region has the DNA TGTGCCAGCAGCTCAGGGACAGGGGCTCGGGGCGAGCAGTACTTC.